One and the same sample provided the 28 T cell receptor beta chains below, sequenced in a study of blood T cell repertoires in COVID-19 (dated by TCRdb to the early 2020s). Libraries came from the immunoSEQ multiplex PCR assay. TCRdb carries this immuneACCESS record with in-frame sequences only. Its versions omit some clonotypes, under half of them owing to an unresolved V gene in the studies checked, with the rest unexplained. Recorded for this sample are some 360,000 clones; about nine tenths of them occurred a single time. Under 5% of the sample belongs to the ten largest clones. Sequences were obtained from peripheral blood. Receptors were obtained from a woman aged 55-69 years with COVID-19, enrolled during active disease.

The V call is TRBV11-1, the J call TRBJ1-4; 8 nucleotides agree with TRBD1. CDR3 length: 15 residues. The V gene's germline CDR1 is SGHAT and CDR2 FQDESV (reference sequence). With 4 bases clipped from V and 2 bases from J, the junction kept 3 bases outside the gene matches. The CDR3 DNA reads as TGTGCCAGCAGCTCCCAGGGGGCGACTAATGAAAAACTGTTTTTT. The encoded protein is CASSSQGATNEKLFF. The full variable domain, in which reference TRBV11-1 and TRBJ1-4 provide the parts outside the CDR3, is EAEVAQSPRYKITEKSQAVAFWCDPISGHATLYWYRQILGQGPELLVQFQDESVVDDSQLPKDRFSAERLKGVDSTLKIQPAELGDSAMYLCASSSQGATNEKLFFGSGTQLSVL.

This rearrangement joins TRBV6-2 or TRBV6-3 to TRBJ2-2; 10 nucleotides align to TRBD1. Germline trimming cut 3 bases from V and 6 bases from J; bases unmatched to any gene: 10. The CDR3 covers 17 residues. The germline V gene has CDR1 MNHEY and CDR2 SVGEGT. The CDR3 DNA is TGTGCCAGCAGTTATAAGGCCGGGACAGGGGAATCCGGGGAGCTGTTTTTT. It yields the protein CASSYKAGTGESGELFF.

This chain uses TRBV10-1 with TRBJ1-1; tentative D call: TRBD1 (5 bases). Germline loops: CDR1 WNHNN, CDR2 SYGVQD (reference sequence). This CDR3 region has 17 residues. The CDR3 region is CAAVKGGERDASTEAFF. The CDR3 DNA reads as TGCGCGGCCGTGAAGGGCGGGGAGAGGGACGCGAGCACTGAAGCTTTCTTT.

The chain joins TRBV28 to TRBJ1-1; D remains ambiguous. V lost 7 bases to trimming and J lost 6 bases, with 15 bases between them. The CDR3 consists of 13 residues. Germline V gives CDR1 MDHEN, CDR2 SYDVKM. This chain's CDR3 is CASKRGRGSEAFF. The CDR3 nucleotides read TGTGCCAGCAAACGGGGTCGAGGGTCTGAAGCTTTCTTT.

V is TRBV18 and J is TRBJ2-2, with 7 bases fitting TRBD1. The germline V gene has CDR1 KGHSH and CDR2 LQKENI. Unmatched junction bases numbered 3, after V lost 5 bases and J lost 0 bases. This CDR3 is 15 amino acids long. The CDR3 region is CASSGTATNTGELFF. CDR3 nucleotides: TGTGCCAGCTCAGGGACAGCTACGAACACCGGGGAGCTGTTTTTT.

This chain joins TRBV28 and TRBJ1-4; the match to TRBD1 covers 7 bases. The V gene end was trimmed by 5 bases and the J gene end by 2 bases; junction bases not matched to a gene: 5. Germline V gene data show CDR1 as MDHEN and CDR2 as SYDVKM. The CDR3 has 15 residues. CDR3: CASSPPTGTNEKLFF. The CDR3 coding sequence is TGTGCCAGCAGTCCCCCGACAGGGACTAATGAAAAACTGTTTTTT.

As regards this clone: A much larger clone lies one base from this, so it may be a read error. The CDR3 sequence: CASSHRDSYEQYF. CDR3 bases: TGTGCCAGCAGTCACCGGGACAGCTACGAGCAGTACTTC. V is TRBV28 and J is TRBJ2-7; 7 bases are a match to TRBD1. Trimming at V came to 5 bases and at J to 3 bases, leaving 4 bases not matched to a gene. The germline V gene has CDR1 MDHEN and CDR2 SYDVKM. The CDR3 is made up of 13 amino acids.

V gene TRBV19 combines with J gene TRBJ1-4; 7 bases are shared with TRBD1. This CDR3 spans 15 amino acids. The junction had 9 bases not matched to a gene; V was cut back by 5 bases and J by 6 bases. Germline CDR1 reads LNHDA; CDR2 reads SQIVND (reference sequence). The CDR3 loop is CASSVGQVIHEKLFF. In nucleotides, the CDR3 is TGTGCCAGTAGTGTCGGACAGGTGATTCATGAAAAACTGTTTTTT.

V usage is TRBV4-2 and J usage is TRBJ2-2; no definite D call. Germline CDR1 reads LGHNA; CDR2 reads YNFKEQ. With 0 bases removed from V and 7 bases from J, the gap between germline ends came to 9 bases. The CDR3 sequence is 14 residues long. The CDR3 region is CASSQDPTGGELFF. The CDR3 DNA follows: TGTGCCAGCAGCCAAGATCCAACCGGCGGGGAGCTGTTTTTT.

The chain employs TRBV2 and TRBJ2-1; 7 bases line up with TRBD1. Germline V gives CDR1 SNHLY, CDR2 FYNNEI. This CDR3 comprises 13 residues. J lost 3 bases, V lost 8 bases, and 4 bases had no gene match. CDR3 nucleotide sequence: TGTGCCAGCGCCTACAGGGGCTACAATGAGCAGTTCTTC. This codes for CASAYRGYNEQFF.

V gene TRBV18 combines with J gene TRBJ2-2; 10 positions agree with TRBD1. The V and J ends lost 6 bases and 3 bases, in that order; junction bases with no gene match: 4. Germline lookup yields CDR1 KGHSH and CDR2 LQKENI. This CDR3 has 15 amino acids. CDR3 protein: CASSRGQGDTGELFF. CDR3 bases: TGTGCCAGCTCTCGCGGACAGGGGGACACCGGGGAGCTGTTTTTT.

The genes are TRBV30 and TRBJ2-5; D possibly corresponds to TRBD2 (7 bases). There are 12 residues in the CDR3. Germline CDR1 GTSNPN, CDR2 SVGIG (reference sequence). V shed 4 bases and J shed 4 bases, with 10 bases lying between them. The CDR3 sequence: CAWKRGGETQYF. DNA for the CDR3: TGTGCCTGGAAAAGGGGGGGAGAGACCCAGTACTTC.

CDR3 sequence reads: CASSLVAGSNEQFF. In nucleotides, the CDR3 is TGTGCCAGCAGCTTGGTTGCAGGCAGCAATGAGCAGTTCTTC. V and J are TRBV5-6 and TRBJ2-1, with D unresolved. Germline CDR1 SGHDT, CDR2 YYEEEE. CDR3 length equals 14 residues. The ends were cut back, 0 bases at V and 6 bases at J, with 10 bases in the middle.

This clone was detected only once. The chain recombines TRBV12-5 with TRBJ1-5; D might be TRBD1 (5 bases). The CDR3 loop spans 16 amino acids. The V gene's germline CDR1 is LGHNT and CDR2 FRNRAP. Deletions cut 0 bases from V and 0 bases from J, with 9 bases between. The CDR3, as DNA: TGTGCTAGTGGTTTGGTAAAGACAGTTAGCAATCAGCCCCAGCATTTT. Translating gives CASGLVKTVSNQPQHF.

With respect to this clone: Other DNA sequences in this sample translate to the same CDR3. The DNA for the CDR3 is TGTGCCAGCAGCTCGACAGGGGGCTACGAGCAGTACTTC. Protein sequence: CASSSTGGYEQYF. The gene calls are TRBV11-2 and TRBJ2-7; TRBD1 agrees at 9 bases. The ends lost 4 bases at V and 3 bases at J; junction bases unmatched: 1. Germline V gene sequence: CDR1 SGHAT, CDR2 FQNNGV. The CDR3 totals 13 residues.

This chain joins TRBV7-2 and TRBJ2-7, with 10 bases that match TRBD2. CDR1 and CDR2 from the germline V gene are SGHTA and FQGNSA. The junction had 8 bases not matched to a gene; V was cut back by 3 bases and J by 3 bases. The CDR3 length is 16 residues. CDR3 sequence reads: CASSFSALAGSYEQYF. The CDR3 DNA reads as TGTGCCAGCAGCTTCTCCGCACTAGCGGGGAGCTACGAGCAGTACTTC.

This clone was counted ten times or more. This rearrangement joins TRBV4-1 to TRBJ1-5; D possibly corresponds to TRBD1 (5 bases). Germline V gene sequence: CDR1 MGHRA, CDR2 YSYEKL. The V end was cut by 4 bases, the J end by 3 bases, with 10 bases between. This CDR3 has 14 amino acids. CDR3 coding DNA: TGCGCCAGCAGCCCCCCGGGACTCAATCAGCCCCAGCATTTT. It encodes CASSPPGLNQPQHF.

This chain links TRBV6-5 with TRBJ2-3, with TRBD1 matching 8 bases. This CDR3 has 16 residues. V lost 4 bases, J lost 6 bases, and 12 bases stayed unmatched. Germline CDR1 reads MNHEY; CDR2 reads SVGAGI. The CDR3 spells CASSSRSNRGLDTQYF. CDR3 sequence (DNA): TGTGCCAGCAGTTCCCGTTCAAACAGGGGGTTGGATACGCAGTATTTT.

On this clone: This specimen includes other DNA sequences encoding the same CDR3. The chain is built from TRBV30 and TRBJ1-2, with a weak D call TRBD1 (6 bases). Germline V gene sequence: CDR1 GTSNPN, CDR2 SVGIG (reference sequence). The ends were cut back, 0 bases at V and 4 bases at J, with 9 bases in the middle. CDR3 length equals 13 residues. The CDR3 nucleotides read TGTGCCTGGAGTGTACAGGGCCCCTATGGCTACACCTTC. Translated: CAWSVQGPYGYTF.

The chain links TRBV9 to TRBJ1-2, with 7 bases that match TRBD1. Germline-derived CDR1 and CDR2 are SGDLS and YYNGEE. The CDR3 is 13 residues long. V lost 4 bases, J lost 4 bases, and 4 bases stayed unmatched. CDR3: CASSTPGGYGYTF. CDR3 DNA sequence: TGTGCCAGCAGCACCCCAGGGGGCTATGGCTACACCTTC.

The CDR3 reads CASSMGLAGAQETQYF. In DNA form, the CDR3 reads TGCGCCAGCAGCATGGGACTAGCGGGGGCCCAAGAGACCCAGTACTTC. The chain uses TRBV5-1 and TRBJ2-5; 14 bases map to TRBD2. Losses at the gene ends were 4 bases for V and 1 base for J; bases not matched to a gene: 3. The CDR3 has 16 residues. Germline V gene sequence: CDR1 SGHRS, CDR2 YFSETQ. The full variable domain, completed using reference TRBV5-1 and TRBJ2-5, is KAGVTQTPRYLIKTRGQQVTLSCSPISGHRSVSWYQQTPGQGLQFLFEYFSETQRNKGNFPGRFSGRQFSNSRSEMNVSTLELGDSALYLCASSMGLAGAQETQYFGPGTRLLVL.

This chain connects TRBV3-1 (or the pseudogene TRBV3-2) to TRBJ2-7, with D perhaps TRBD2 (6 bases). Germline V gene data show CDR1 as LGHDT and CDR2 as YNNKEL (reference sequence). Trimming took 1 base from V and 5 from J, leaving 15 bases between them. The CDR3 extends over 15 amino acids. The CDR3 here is CASSQGGARVDEQYF. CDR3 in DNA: TGTGCCAGCAGCCAAGGCGGGGCCAGGGTCGACGAGCAGTACTTC.

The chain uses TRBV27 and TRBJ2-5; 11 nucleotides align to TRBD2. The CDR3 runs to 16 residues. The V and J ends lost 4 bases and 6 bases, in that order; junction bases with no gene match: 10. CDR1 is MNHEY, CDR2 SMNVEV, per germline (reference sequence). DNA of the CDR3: TGTGCCAGCAGTTCCCTTAGCGGGGGGGCCGGGAAGACCCAGTACTTC. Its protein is CASSSLSGGAGKTQYF.

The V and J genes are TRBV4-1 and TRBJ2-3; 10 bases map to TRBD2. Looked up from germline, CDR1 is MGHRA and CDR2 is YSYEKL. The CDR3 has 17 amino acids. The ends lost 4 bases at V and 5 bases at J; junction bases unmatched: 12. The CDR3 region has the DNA TGCGCCAGCAGCCCCCTTTCGGGACTAGCGAGGGAAGATACGCAGTATTTT. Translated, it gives CASSPLSGLAREDTQYF.

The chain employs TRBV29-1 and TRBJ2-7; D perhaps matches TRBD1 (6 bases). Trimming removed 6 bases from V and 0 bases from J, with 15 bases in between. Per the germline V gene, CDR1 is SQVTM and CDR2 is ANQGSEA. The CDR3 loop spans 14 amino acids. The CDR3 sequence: CSVFGGGSSYEQYF. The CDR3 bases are TGCAGCGTCTTCGGTGGGGGCTCCTCCTACGAGCAGTACTTC.

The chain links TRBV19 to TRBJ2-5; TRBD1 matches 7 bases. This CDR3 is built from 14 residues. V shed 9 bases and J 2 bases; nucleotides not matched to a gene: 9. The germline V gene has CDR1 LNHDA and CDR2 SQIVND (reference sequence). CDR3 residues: CASRDSKSQETQYF. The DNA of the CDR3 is TGTGCCAGCCGGGACAGCAAAAGTCAAGAGACCCAGTACTTC.

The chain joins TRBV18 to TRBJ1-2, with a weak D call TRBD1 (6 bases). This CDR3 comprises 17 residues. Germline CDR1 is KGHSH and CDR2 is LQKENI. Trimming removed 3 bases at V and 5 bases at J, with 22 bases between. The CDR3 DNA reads TGTGCCAGCTCACCCTATTCGGACAGCAGTATACCTTATGGCTACACCTTC. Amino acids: CASSPYSDSSIPYGYTF.

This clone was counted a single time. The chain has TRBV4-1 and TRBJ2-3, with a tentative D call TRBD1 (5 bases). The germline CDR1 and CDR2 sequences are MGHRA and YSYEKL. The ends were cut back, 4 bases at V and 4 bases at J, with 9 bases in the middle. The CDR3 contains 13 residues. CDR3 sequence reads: CASSPPGPDTQYF. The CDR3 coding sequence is TGCGCCAGCAGCCCCCCAGGGCCAGATACGCAGTATTTT.